This T cell receptor beta chain was profiled in a study of Graves' ophthalmopathy and Graves' hyperthyroidism. Findings and caveats of the study: Among thyroid clonotypes expanded above 0.001 frequency, most also appeared in blood.

On this clonotype: The target antigen is unknown.

CDR3 length equals 13 residues. Germline CDR1 is LNHDA and CDR2 is SQIVND (reference sequence). Trimming pared 11 bases from V and 1 base from J, leaving 14 bases between. RNA served as the template for amplifying TCR beta CDR3 regions. Following a first-round RT-PCR that used HTBI primers, a second-round multiplex PCR was carried out. MiXCR was run by TCRdb on the multiplex PCR reads, yielding one entry per CDR3 protein. This sample has some 1.1 million distinct CDR3 sequences, with 35% to 40% found just once. Sequencing was performed on peripheral blood or thyroid tissue (not recorded which). This rearrangement joins TRBV19 to TRBJ1-1; D unresolved. This sequence originates from an adult man with Graves' hyperthyroidism. The CDR3: CAWSTYKNTEAFF. The CDR3 nucleotides read TGTGCCTGGAGTACCTACAAGAACACTGAAGCTTTCTTT.